This T cell receptor (beta chain) was sequenced in a study of T cell responses to AZD1222 COVID-19 vaccine (TCRdb year 2021). About the study as a whole: TCR sequencing was performed for about 250 trial participants, of whom about 200 were given two doses of AZD1222 and some 26 were given two doses of MenACWY control vaccine. Trial participants were enrolled by age into 18-55, 56-69 and 70-plus year subgroups, with about 150, 28 and 57 TCR-sequenced participants respectively. Summary of the overall study and its limitations: Reportedly, close to half of the unique spike-specific TCRs recognized epitopes lying outside the regions that are mutated in the B.1.351 and B.1.1.7 variants. After two AZD1222 doses, both the breadth and the depth of spike-specific TCRs were significantly higher than at day 0 and than in MenACWY recipients. Because no day 14 peak-response samples were available, the repertoires could be characterized only after the peak T cell response. Most participants were white British and females outnumbered males, and the authors suggested that clonal diversity may have been underestimated. In the small 56-69-year group, the increase in depth fell short of significance, most likely because of low power. Only five to seven AZD1222 recipients were SARS-CoV-2 seropositive at baseline, limiting conclusions about previously exposed vaccinees. Vaccine-associated CD4 TCRs spanned the whole spike protein, with dominant responses in regions 160-218 and 743-854.

Notes on this clone: Its antigen remains unidentified. Qualities for individual bases were not recorded, and no much larger clone is one base off.

The CDR3 regions of human TCRbeta chains were analyzed by immunosequencing. On the authors' methods: Repertoire TCRs were matched against a reference library of SARS-CoV-2-specific TCRs generated with the MIRA antigen-specificity platform. Breadth was defined as the fraction of unique TCRs that were SARS-CoV-2-associated. Depth was defined as the fraction of total T cells that were SARS-CoV-2-associated. Using the MIRA data, each spike-specific TCR was mapped to the spike region that the TCR reacts to and placed in a CD4 or CD8 class. Log10-transformed breadth and depth values were compared by one-way ANOVA with Sidak's multiple comparisons tests. The table comes from immuneACCESS by way of TCRdb, which keeps in-frame sequences with V and J called. Part of the clones is missing from these tables; in studies checked, under half for an unresolved V gene and the rest for unknown reasons. V and J calls plus clone size are reproduced from that table; the DNA served to infer D and trimming. The sample data list 90,000 to 150,000 clones, and around 89% of these were observed just once. The ten largest clones add up to roughly 6.9% of the sample.

Explained via the paper, the time point label denotes: about 28 days (+/-7) after the second vaccine dose. AZD1222 recipients given second doses at about 4 weeks or at about 12 weeks were pooled, since spike-specific TCR depth and breadth were not found to differ between the two schedules. The vaccinee samples were drawn from two UK trials, COV001 and COV002, one of which was a single-blind randomized controlled phase 2/3 trial testing AZD1222 (ChAdOx1 nCoV-19) in healthy adults. For TCRbeta chain sequencing, PBMC samples were collected from trial participants at day 0 and at day 28 after the second dose. The starting material was peripheral blood, obtained 28 days after the second AZD1222 dose. The TCR sequence derives from an adult who received the AZD1222 COVID-19 vaccine.

The CDR3 reads CASSDSGTGSWYGYTF. The nucleotide sequence is given as TGCGCCAGCAGCGACTCCGGGACAGGGTCGTGGTATGGCTACACCTTC. Recombination joined TRBV5-1 with TRBJ1-2; 9 middle bases align to TRBD1. Sequences SGHRS (CDR1) and YFSETQ (CDR2) are obtained from the germline V gene. V lost 4 bases and J lost 5 bases, and the count of bases not matched to a germline gene is 12. Spanning cysteine to phenylalanine, the CDR3 consists of 16 amino acids. Only CDR3 DNA remains: 48 bases, in frame from the first base.